This record looks at one TCR beta chain sequence and its context. Assay used: immunoSEQ multiplex PCR; TCRdb lists only in-frame clones, some missing. The data hold 170,000 or so clones, with around four fifths observed a single time. The CDR3 has 16 residues. Germline CDR1 is SNHLY and CDR2 is FYNNEI. V lost 2 bases and J lost 6, with 19 bases in between. The record originates from a study of blood T cell repertoires in COVID-19. Study background: Whether acute or convalescent, the COVID-19 samples came from the United States, Italy and Spain. T cells, B-cell-depleted T cells, or PBMCs provided the cDNA or gDNA that served as material.

The source is a woman aged 55-70 years with acute or convalescent COVID-19. The sample taken for sequencing was peripheral blood. This rearrangement joins TRBV2 to TRBJ1-2, with D perhaps TRBD1 (5 bases). Written as DNA, the CDR3 is TGTGCCAGCAGTGAAATGACGCGGGGGACCACTAATGGCTACACCTTC. Translation: CASSEMTRGTTNGYTF.